This T cell receptor beta chain was documented in a study of T cell responses to AZD1222 COVID-19 vaccine (dated by TCRdb to the early 2020s). For the wider study: AZD1222 recipients whose second dose came at about 4 weeks and those whose second dose came at about 12 weeks were combined into one group, since spike-specific TCR depth and breadth did not differ between the two schedules. A total of roughly 240 trial participants underwent TCR sequencing, of whom some 210 received two doses of AZD1222 and about 25 received two doses of the MenACWY control vaccine. Trial participants were enrolled into age subgroups of 18-55, 56-69 and 70-plus years, which contained about 160, 30 and 59 TCR-sequenced participants, respectively. Broad study findings and their caveats: The 56-69-year group was small, and its depth increase did not reach significance, likely because of low power. Nearly half of unique spike-specific TCRs reportedly recognized epitopes outside regions mutated in the B.1.351 and B.1.1.7 variants. Conclusions about previously exposed vaccinees were limited because only a handful of AZD1222 recipients were SARS-CoV-2 seropositive at baseline. No day 14 peak-response samples were available, so repertoires were characterized only after the peak T cell response. Participants were mostly white British and included more females than males, and it was suggested by the authors that clonal diversity may have been underestimated. Vaccine-associated CD4 TCRs spanned the whole spike protein, with dominant responses in regions 160-218 and 743-854. A significant rise in spike-specific TCR breadth and depth was observed after two AZD1222 doses relative to day 0 and relative to MenACWY recipients.

In light of the paper, this sample's time point label describes: baseline before first vaccination. Samples from vaccinated people were obtained from the UK trials COV001 and COV002, which included a single-blind randomized controlled phase 2/3 trial of AZD1222 (ChAdOx1 nCoV-19) in healthy adults. Trial participant PBMC samples were collected at day 0 and day 28 after the second dose for TCRbeta chain sequencing. At the junction V is shortened by 7 bases and J by 4 bases, with 11 bases in between. CDR1 and CDR2 (MNHEY, SVGAGI) derive from the germline V gene. The CDR3 numbers 13 residues from cysteine through phenylalanine. The sequence is cut down to CDR3 DNA, 39 bases in frame from base 1. The CDR3 regions of human TCRbeta chains were subjected to immunosequencing. In the source study's methods: TCRs in the repertoires were compared against a reference library of SARS-CoV-2-specific TCRs that had been generated with the MIRA antigen-specificity platform. Breadth meant the fraction of unique TCRs that were SARS-CoV-2-associated, whereas depth meant the fraction of total T cells that were SARS-CoV-2-associated. Using the MIRA data, every spike-specific TCR was mapped to the spike region that the TCR reacted to and assigned to either a CD4 or a CD8 class. Log10-transformed breadth and depth values were compared by one-way ANOVA with Sidak's multiple comparisons tests. What TCRdb holds here is the immuneACCESS table cut down to in-frame rearrangements. Part of the clones is not present; checked against another copy, under half of the missing clones reflect an unresolved V gene, and the others are unexplained. The DNA was the basis for D and trimming; V, J and clone size are from that table. The sample table holds about 180,000 clones, of which 80% to 90% were seen once. The biggest ten clones account for roughly 0.49% of the sample.

Comments on this clone: The antigen this receptor binds is unknown. No much larger clonotype is one base removed from it; base qualities were not supplied.

The chain links TRBV6-5 with TRBJ1-5; the D gene remains uncertain. The source of this sequence is an adult in good health. The sequenced sample was peripheral blood, obtained on day 0 of AZD1222 vaccination. The CDR3 sequence is CASKLSANQPQHF. The DNA sequence is TGTGCCAGCAAGCTCTCTGCGAATCAGCCCCAGCATTTT.